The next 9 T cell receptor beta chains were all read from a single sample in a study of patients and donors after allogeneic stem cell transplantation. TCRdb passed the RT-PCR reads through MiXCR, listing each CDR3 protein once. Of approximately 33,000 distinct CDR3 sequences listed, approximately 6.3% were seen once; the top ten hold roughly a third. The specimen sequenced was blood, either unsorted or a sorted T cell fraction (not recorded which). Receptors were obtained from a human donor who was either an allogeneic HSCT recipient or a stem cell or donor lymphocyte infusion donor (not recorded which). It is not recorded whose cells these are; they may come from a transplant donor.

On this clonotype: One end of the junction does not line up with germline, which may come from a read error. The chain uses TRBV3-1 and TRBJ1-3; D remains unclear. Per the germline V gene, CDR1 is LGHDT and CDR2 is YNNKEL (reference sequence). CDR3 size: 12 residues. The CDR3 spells CASSQAGNPIYF. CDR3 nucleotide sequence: TGTGCCAGCAGCCAAGCTGGAAACCCCATATATTTT.

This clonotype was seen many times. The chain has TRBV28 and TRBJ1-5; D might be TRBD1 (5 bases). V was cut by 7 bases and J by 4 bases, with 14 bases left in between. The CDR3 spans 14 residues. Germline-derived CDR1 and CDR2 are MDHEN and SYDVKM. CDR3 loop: CASKGVLSNQPQHF. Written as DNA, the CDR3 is TGTGCCAGCAAAGGGGTCCTATCAAATCAGCCCCAGCATTTT.

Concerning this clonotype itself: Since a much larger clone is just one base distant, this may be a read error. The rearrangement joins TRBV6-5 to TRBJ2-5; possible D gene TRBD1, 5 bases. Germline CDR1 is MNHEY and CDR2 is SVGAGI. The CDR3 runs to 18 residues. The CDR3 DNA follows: TGTGCCGGCAGTTACTCTCCGGAGCACTGGACACCAAAAGAGACCCAGTACTTC. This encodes CAGSYSPEHWTPKETQYF.

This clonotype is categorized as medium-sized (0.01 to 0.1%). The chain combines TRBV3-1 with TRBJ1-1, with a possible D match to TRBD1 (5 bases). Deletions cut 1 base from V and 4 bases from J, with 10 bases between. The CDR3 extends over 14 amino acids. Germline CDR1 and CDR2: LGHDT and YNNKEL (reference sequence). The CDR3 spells CASSQGTGGTEAFF. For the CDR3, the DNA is TGTGCCAGCAGCCAAGGAACGGGGGGCACTGAAGCTTTCTTT.

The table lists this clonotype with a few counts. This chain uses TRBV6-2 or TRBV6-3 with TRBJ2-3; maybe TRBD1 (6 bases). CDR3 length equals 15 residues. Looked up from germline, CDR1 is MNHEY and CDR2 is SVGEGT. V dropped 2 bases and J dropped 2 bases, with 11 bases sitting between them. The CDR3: CASSYTGHITDTQYF. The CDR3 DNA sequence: TGTGCCAGCAGTTACACGGGACACATCACAGATACGCAGTATTTT.

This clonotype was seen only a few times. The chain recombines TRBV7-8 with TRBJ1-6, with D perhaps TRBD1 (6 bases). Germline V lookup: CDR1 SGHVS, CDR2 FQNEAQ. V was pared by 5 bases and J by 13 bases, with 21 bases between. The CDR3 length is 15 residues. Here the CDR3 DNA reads TGTGCCAGCAGCACCTCTCGGGGGGGGCCCGTCCCCCTCCACTTT. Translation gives CASSTSRGGPVPLHF.

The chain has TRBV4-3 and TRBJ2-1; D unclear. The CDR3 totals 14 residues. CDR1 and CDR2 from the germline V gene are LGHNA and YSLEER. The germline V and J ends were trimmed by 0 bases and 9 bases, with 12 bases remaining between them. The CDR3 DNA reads TGCGCCAGCAGCCAAGAATGGTGGGGTGGTGAGCAGTTCTTC. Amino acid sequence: CASSQEWWGGEQFF.

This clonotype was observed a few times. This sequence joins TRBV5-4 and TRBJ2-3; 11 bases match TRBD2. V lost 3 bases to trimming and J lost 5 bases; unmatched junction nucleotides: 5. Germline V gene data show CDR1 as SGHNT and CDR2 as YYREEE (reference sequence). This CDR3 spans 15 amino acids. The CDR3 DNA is TGTGCCAGCAGCTCGCCACTAGCGGGAGTAGATACGCAGTATTTT. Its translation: CASSSPLAGVDTQYF.

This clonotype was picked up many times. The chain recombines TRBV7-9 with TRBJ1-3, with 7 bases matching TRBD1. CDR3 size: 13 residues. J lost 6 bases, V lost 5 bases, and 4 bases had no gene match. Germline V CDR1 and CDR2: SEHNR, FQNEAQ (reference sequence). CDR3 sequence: CASSLGQKNTIYF. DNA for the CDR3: TGTGCCAGCAGCCTGGGACAGAAAAACACCATATATTTT.